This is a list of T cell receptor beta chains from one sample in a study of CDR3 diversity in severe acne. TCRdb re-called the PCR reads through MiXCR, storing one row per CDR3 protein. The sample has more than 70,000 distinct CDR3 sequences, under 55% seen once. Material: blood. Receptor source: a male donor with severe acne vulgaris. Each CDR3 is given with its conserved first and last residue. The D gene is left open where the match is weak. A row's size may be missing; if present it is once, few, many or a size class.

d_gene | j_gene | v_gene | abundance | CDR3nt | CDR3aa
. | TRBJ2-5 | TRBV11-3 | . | TGTGCCAGCAGCTTAGATGACGGAAAAGAGACCCAGTACTTC | CASSLDDGKETQYF
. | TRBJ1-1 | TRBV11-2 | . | TGTGCCAGCTCCGGGAGGAGGGATTTTGCTTCTGAAGCTTTCTTT | CASSGRRDFASEAFF
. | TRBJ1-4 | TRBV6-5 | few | TGTGCCAGCAGTTACTCTGGACACGTTAATGAAAAACTGTTTTTT | CASSYSGHVNEKLFF
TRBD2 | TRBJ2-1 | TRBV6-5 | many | TGTGCCAGCAGTTACAGTTGGACTAGTCTGGGCTACAATGAGCAGTTCTTC | CASSYSWTSLGYNEQFF
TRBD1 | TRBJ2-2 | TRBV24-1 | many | TGTGCCACCTCGCCGGGACAGTCGTCCCGGGAGCTGTTTTTT | CATSPGQSSRELFF
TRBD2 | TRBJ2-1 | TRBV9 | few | TGTGCCAGCAGCCTCAGCATCGTAGCGGGACTAAATGAGCGGTTCTTC | CASSLSIVAGLNERFF
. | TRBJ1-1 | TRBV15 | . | TGTGCCACCAGCAGAGTTAGGGACCGCCTTGAAGCTTTCTTT | CATSRVRDRLEAFF
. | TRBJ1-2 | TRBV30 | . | TGTGCCTGGAGTGTAAATAGGGGGAACTATGGCTACACCTTC | CAWSVNRGNYGYTF
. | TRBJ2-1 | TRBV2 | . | TGTGCCAGCAGCCCCACGAGGGCCCCGACAAGTGAGCAGTTCTTC | CASSPTRAPTSEQFF
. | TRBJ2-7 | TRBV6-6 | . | TGTGCCAGCAGTTACTCCCGTTTGGGGGACGAGCAGTACTTC | CASSYSRLGDEQYF
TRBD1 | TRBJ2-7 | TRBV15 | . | TGTGCCACCAGCAGAGATGGGACAGCCTACGAGCAGTACTTC | CATSRDGTAYEQYF
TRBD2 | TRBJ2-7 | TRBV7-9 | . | TGTGCCAGCAGTCTTAGAGCGAGCGGGGGGATATACGAGCAGTACTTC | CASSLRASGGIYEQYF
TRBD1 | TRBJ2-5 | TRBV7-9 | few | TGTGCCAGCAGCTTGACAGGGGGGGAGACCCAGTACTTC | CASSLTGGETQYF
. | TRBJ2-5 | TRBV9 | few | TGTGCCAGCAGTGCAGCGGAGACCCAGTACTTC | CASSAAETQYF
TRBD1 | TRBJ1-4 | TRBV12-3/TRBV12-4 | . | TGTGCCAGCAACACAGGGGGGGCGGGGGAAAAACTGTTTTTT | CASNTGGAGEKLFF
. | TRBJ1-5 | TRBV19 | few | TGTGCCAGTAGTATTAGAAGAGATAGCAATCAGCCCCAGCATTTT | CASSIRRDSNQPQHF
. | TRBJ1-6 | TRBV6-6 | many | TGTGCCAGCAGGACCTGGGTAGAATCACCCCTCCACTTT | CASRTWVESPLHF
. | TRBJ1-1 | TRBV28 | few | TGTGCCAGCAGTCGTTTGAGGGTCACTGAGGCTTTCTTT | CASSRLRVTEAFF
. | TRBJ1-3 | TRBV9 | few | TGTGCCAGCAGCGCCGGGGGGACTGGAAACACCATATGTTTT | CASSAGGTGNTICF
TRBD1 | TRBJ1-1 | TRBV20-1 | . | TGCAGTGCTAGAGGGTCGACAGGGGGACTTACTGAAGCTTTCTTT | CSARGSTGGLTEAFF
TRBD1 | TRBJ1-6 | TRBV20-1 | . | TGCAGTGCAATACAGGGGGCAGGCTCACCCCTCCACTTT | CSAIQGAGSPLHF
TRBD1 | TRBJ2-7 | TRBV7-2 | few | TGTGCCAGCAGCTTTACAGGGGGCGGCGAGCAGTACTTC | CASSFTGGGEQYF
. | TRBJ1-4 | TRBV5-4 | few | TGTGCCAGCAGCTTGCGCCAGGGGATCGGTAATGAAAAACTGTTTTTT | CASSLRQGIGNEKLFF
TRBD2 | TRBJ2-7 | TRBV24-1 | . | TGTGCCACCAGTGAAATGGGACTAGCGGACTCCTACGAGCAGTACTTC | CATSEMGLADSYEQYF
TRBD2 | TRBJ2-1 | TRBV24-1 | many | TGTGCCACCAGTAAGGTTGGACTAGCGACCAATGAGCAGTTCTTC | CATSKVGLATNEQFF